Included here is one TCR beta chain sequence, with context. Its specificity is unknown. Germline values: CDR1 SGHRS, CDR2 YFSETQ. V lost 2 bases to trimming and J lost 10 bases; unmatched junction nucleotides: 2. CDR3 length: 13 residues. CD4+ T cells from unexposed donors were obtained before the COVID-19 pandemic (2011-2018). Isolation of CD4+ T cells took place after approximately eleven days in culture. This sample is part of a study of CD4 T cells in relation to SARS-CoV-2 and coronaviruses. Study outcomes and limitations: Crossreactive clones expanded significantly less to SARS-CoV-2 than monoreactive clones.

TCRdb keeps only in-frame clones here, not all; method: immunoSEQ multiplex PCR. The sample shows under 15,000 clones, roughly 65% of them seen only once. The rearrangement joins TRBV5-1 to TRBJ1-6; TRBD1 agrees at 8 bases. What was sequenced was CD4+ T cells from PBMCs, cultured in vitro. The source is a human donor in good health. CDR3 nucleotides: TGCGCCAGCAGCTTACAGGGGGGCTCACCCCTCCACTTT. Amino acids: CASSLQGGSPLHF.